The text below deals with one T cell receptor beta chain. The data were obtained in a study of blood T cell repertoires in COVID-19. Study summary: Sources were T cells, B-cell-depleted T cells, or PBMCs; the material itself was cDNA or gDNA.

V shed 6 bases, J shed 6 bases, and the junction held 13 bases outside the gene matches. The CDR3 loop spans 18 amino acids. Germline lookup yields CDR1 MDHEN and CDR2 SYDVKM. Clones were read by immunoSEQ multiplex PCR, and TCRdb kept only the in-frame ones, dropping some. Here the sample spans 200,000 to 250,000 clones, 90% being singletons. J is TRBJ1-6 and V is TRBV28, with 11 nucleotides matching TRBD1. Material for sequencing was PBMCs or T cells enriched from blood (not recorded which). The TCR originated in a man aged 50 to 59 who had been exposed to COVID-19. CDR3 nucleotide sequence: TGTGCCAGCAGCAAAGGGACAGGGGGGAGGAAAGTTAATTCACCCCTCCACTTT. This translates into CASSKGTGGRKVNSPLHF.